This T cell receptor beta chain was recovered during a study of blood T cell repertoires in COVID-19. Study at large: PBMCs, B-cell-depleted T cells, or T cells provided the cDNA or gDNA that made up the material.

In Seattle, patients joined the study during active infection and were tracked longitudinally. Original data processing: Nucleated cell counts were estimated from reference gene primer amplification. Produced via immunoSEQ multiplex PCR; TCRdb's table is partial and in-frame only. For V, J and clone size, that table is used; D and trimming come from the DNA. Counted here are fewer than 300,000 clones, over 75% occurring once; the ten biggest clones make up 9.5% to 13%. The ends lost 2 bases at V and 2 bases at J; junction bases unmatched: 3. The CDR3 consists of 15 residues. Germline V lookup: CDR1 SNHLY, CDR2 FYNNEI.

The sample comprised peripheral blood. The genes are TRBV2 and TRBJ1-2; 9 nucleotides line up with TRBD1. The clonotype comes from a man aged 45-65 years with COVID-19, enrolled during active disease. The CDR3 sequence is CASSELGQGNYGYTF. The CDR3, as DNA: TGTGCCAGCAGTGAACTGGGACAGGGAAACTATGGCTACACCTTC.